This T cell receptor beta chain was obtained from a study of control samples from healthy donors and cancer patients. Germline-derived CDR1 and CDR2 are MNHNS and SASEGT. There are 15 residues in the CDR3. Trimming removed 2 bases at V and 0 bases at J, with 11 bases between. The data were produced by immunoSEQ multiplex PCR, yet TCRdb's version contains in-frame clones alone and is incomplete. The sample records 230,000 or so clones, 85% to 95% being singletons. V gene TRBV6-1 combines with J gene TRBJ2-7; unclear D gene. Sequencing used blood. The TCR sequence derives from a man aged 50 to 60 in good health. The chain's CDR3 is CASSERFSGSYEQYV. The CDR3, as DNA: TGTGCCAGCAGTGAACGATTCTCGGGCTCCTACGAGCAGTACGTC.